Listed here are 5 T cell receptor beta chains from one sample, sequenced in a study of PD-1 blockade in classical Hodgkin lymphoma. Time point of the sample: cycle 4 day 1 (C4D1), after 6 weeks of nivolumab. Every patient had relapsed following autologous stem cell transplantation, and cohorts differed in brentuximab vedotin exposure. Profiled with immunoSEQ multiplex PCR; TCRdb holds only in-frame clones, not every one. The top ten hold 19% of the sample, which has roughly 100,000 clones, 89% seen once. The specimen was peripheral blood mononuclear cells (PBMCs), collected before the fourth cycle of nivolumab. The receptors come from a human donor with classical Hodgkin lymphoma.

This clone is a singleton in its sample. The chain employs TRBV30 and TRBJ1-4; D gene unclear. The CDR3 runs 15 residues. Trimming pared 1 base from V and 10 bases from J, leaving 19 bases between. The V gene's germline CDR1 is GTSNPN and CDR2 SVGIG (reference sequence). DNA for the CDR3: TGTGCCTGGAGTGGCCTCTACCCAGAGCAAGGAAAACTGTTTTTT. Translation gives CAWSGLYPEQGKLFF.

This chain links TRBV19 with TRBJ2-7; perhaps TRBD1 as D (6 bases). Germline V gene data show CDR1 as LNHDA and CDR2 as SQIVND (reference sequence). Trimming left V 5 bases short and J 1 base short, with 12 bases between. The CDR3 totals 14 residues. CDR3 protein: CASSLTGSSYEQYF. CDR3 sequence (DNA): TGTGCCAGTAGTCTCACAGGGTCTTCCTACGAGCAGTACTTC.

The chain carries TRBV10-2 and TRBJ1-1; D gene unclear. Germline CDR1 and CDR2: WSHSY and SAAADI. This CDR3 spans 14 amino acids. Trimming removed 7 bases at V and 3 bases at J, with 15 bases between. CDR3 nucleotides: TGCGCCAGCAATCGTTCCCCAGTGGACACTGAAGCTTTCTTT. Its protein is CASNRSPVDTEAFF.

The CDR3 DNA reads as TGTGCCAGCAGTGAAGGGACAGGGGGCTGGCAGCCCCAGCATTTT. Protein: CASSEGTGGWQPQHF. The rearrangement links TRBV6-1 to TRBJ1-5; 11 bases are shared with TRBD1. Germline loops: CDR1 MNHNS, CDR2 SASEGT. Trimming removed 1 base from V and 7 bases from J; junction bases left unmatched: 3. The CDR3 length is 15 residues.

The genes are TRBV5-6 and TRBJ2-7; the match to TRBD2 covers 7 bases. V shed 3 bases and J 4 bases; nucleotides not matched to a gene: 13. The CDR3 has 16 residues. Germline V CDR1 and CDR2: SGHDT, YYEEEE. The CDR3 spells CASSSGPVRGGYEQYF. The CDR3 coding sequence is TGTGCCAGCAGCTCGGGCCCGGTCCGGGGAGGGTACGAGCAGTACTTC.